These 22 T cell receptor beta chains were sequenced from one sample in a study of blood T cell repertoires in COVID-19. Using immunoSEQ multiplex PCR, the repertoire was profiled, and TCRdb retains in-frame clones only, with some absent. This table has about 190,000 clones, roughly 84% appearing once. The sample taken for sequencing was PBMCs or T cells enriched from blood (not recorded which). These receptors all come from a young woman who had recovered from COVID-19.

This chain uses TRBV7-9 with TRBJ1-1; D call uncertain. Germline V gene data show CDR1 as SEHNR and CDR2 as FQNEAQ (reference sequence). V lost 6 bases, J lost 9 bases, and 17 bases lay in between. CDR3 length: 13 residues. The CDR3 DNA reads as TGTGCCAGCAGTTTCAGTCAACCCCCCAAAGCTTTCTTT. This codes for CASSFSQPPKAFF.

This clone came up a few times. The rearrangement links TRBV7-9 to TRBJ2-7, with 7 nucleotides matching TRBD2. This CDR3 has 16 residues. Germline V gene data show CDR1 as SEHNR and CDR2 as FQNEAQ (reference sequence). The V and J ends lost 7 bases and 4 bases, in that order; junction bases with no gene match: 16. This CDR3 is CASTKTSVLRVYEQYF. CDR3 DNA: TGTGCCAGCACAAAAACTAGCGTACTAAGGGTGTACGAGCAGTACTTC. The variable domain in full, with the rest retrieved from reference TRBV7-9 and TRBJ2-7, is DTGVSQNPRHKITKRGQNVTFRCDPISEHNRLYWYRQTLGQGPEFLTYFQNEAQLEKSRLLSDRFSAERPKGSFSTLEIQRTEQGDSAMYLCASTKTSVLRVYEQYFGPGTRLTVT.

The gene calls are TRBV2 and TRBJ2-3, with 7 positions matching TRBD1. V shed 6 bases and J 2 bases; nucleotides not matched to a gene: 8. Germline loops: CDR1 SNHLY, CDR2 FYNNEI. The CDR3 is made up of 15 amino acids. The CDR3 nucleotides are TGTGCCAGCAGAGATAGACAGGGCCTCACAGATACGCAGTATTTT. This sequence encodes CASRDRQGLTDTQYF.

The chain employs TRBV5-1 and TRBJ2-2; possibly TRBD1 for D (7 bases). The CDR3 is 16 amino acids. Germline loops: CDR1 SGHRS, CDR2 YFSETQ. V shed 5 bases and J shed 0 bases, with 14 bases lying between them. In nucleotides, the CDR3 is TGCGCCAGCAGTCAGGGGGGACGCACGAACACCGGGGAGCTGTTTTTT. Translation: CASSQGGRTNTGELFF.

This clone was counted a few times. This chain uses TRBV7-2 with TRBJ2-3; TRBD1 aligns across 7 bases. Germline CDR1 reads SGHTA; CDR2 reads FQGNSA. Trimming took 6 bases from V and 2 from J; bases not matched to a gene: 5. There are 14 residues in the CDR3. In DNA, the CDR3 is TGTGCCAGCAGATACGGACAGGTCACAGATACGCAGTATTTT. Its translation is CASRYGQVTDTQYF.

This clone came up once. The chain combines TRBV7-9 with TRBJ2-7; a weak D match, TRBD1 (7 bases). The length of the CDR3 is 15 residues. The V gene's germline CDR1 is SEHNR and CDR2 FQNEAQ (reference sequence). Trimming took 5 bases from V and 7 from J, leaving 21 bases between them. The CDR3 reads CASSGIQGSRGEQYV. The CDR3 DNA is TGTGCCAGCAGCGGGATACAGGGGTCTCGGGGGGAGCAGTACGTC.

The chain links TRBV6-5 to TRBJ1-2; the D gene is possibly TRBD1 (6 bases). The germline gives CDR1 MNHEY, CDR2 SVGAGI. CDR3 size: 11 residues. The germline V and J ends were trimmed by 5 bases and 7 bases, with 8 bases remaining between them. The CDR3 region is CASSNRVGYTF. Written as DNA, the CDR3 is TGTGCCAGCAGTAACAGGGTTGGCTACACCTTC.

The chain carries TRBV27 and TRBJ1-1; tentatively, D is TRBD1 (5 bases). CDR3 size: 13 residues. The germline V gene encodes CDR1 MNHEY and CDR2 SMNVEV (reference sequence). V lost 2 bases and J 5 bases, leaving 9 bases between the germline ends. The CDR3 nucleotides are TGTGCCAGCAGTTTACGGGGGGGGACTGAAGCTTTCTTT. Its translation: CASSLRGGTEAFF.

The rearrangement uses TRBV7-9 and TRBJ2-2; TRBD2 agrees at 9 bases. CDR3 length: 16 amino acids. Germline assignment: CDR1 SEHNR and CDR2 FQNEAQ (reference sequence). Trimming removed 1 base from V and 4 bases from J; junction bases left unmatched: 4. The CDR3 DNA is TGTGCCAGCAGCTTAGTCGGGACTAGCCGCACCGGGGAGCTGTTTTTT. It yields the protein CASSLVGTSRTGELFF.

This sequence joins TRBV7-9 and TRBJ1-1; no clear D. The CDR3 contains 15 residues. Germline V lookup: CDR1 SEHNR, CDR2 FQNEAQ (reference sequence). Trimming left V 1 base short and J 3 bases short, with 12 bases between. The CDR3 sequence: CASSLVEGRYTEAFF. CDR3 bases: TGTGCCAGCAGCTTAGTGGAGGGCCGGTACACTGAAGCTTTCTTT.

The sample holds one count of this clone. The V call is TRBV19, the J call TRBJ1-5; D is perhaps TRBD1 (6 bases). CDR3 length: 14 residues. Trimming stripped 1 base from V and 5 bases from J, with 9 bases between. Germline CDR1 reads LNHDA; CDR2 reads SQIVND (reference sequence). CDR3 sequence: CASSIAGEDQPQHF. The CDR3 DNA follows: TGTGCCAGTAGTATAGCAGGGGAAGATCAGCCCCAGCATTTT.

The chain recombines TRBV5-1 with TRBJ2-3, with D possibly being TRBD1 (5 bases). Germline-derived CDR1 and CDR2 are SGHRS and YFSETQ. With 5 bases removed from V and 5 bases from J, the gap between germline ends came to 15 bases. The CDR3 extends over 14 amino acids. The CDR3 region is CASRSQEWQDTQYF. The CDR3, as DNA: TGCGCCAGCAGGTCACAGGAGTGGCAAGATACGCAGTATTTT.

The V and J genes are TRBV11-2 and TRBJ1-5, with 8 bases identical to TRBD1. Germline loops: CDR1 SGHAT, CDR2 FQNNGV. The junction had 10 bases not matched to a gene; V was cut back by 1 base and J by 5 bases. The CDR3 runs to 17 residues. CDR3 in amino acids: CASSLGMIAQGDQPQHF. The CDR3 DNA reads as TGTGCCAGCAGCTTAGGTATGATCGCACAGGGGGATCAGCCCCAGCATTTT.

This chain joins TRBV7-3 and TRBJ2-2, with D possibly TRBD2 on 6 matching bases. There are 16 residues in the CDR3. Trimming shortened V by 2 bases and J by 4 bases, and 14 bases separated the two germline ends. Germline CDR1 reads SGHTA; CDR2 reads FQGTGA. CDR3 sequence reads: CASSLDSLAPTGELFF. The CDR3 coding sequence is TGTGCCAGCAGCTTAGATAGTCTAGCGCCCACCGGGGAGCTGTTTTTT. The complete variable domain, with remaining parts taken from reference TRBV7-3 and TRBJ2-2, reads GAGVSQTPSNKVTEKGKYVELRCDPISGHTALYWYRQSLGQGPEFLIYFQGTGAADDSGLPNDRFFAVRPEGSVSTLKIQRTERGDSAVYLCASSLDSLAPTGELFFGEGSRLTVL.

J is TRBJ2-2 and V is TRBV29-1; TRBD1 matches 10 bases. The CDR3 totals 14 residues. Germline V lookup: CDR1 SQVTM, CDR2 ANQGSEA. J lost 5 bases, V lost 8 bases, and 8 bases had no gene match. Here the CDR3 reads CSTGTGVQTGELFF. For the CDR3, the DNA is TGCAGCACTGGGACAGGGGTGCAAACCGGGGAGCTGTTTTTT.

For this clone: In the same sample, other DNA sequences code for this CDR3. The CDR3 here is CSVPGQGNTEAFF. Written as DNA, the CDR3 is TGCAGCGTACCGGGACAGGGGAACACTGAAGCTTTCTTT. This rearrangement joins TRBV29-1 to TRBJ1-1, with 9 bases matching TRBD1. Germline V gene lookup returns CDR1 SQVTM and CDR2 ANQGSEA. Unmatched junction bases numbered 3, after V lost 6 bases and J lost 1 base. This CDR3 contains 13 residues.

The chain has TRBV19 and TRBJ1-2; 10 nucleotides match TRBD1. The ends lost 5 bases at V and 5 bases at J; junction bases unmatched: 11. Germline CDR1 is LNHDA and CDR2 is SQIVND (reference sequence). The CDR3 totals 16 residues. CDR3 DNA sequence: TGTGCCAGTAGTCCCCTAGGGCGACAGGGGGCATATGGCTACACCTTC. Amino acid sequence: CASSPLGRQGAYGYTF.

This clone has ten or more counts. One junction end does not reproduce the germline sequence, and a read error may be involved. The chain employs TRBV20-1 and TRBJ1-1; 7 bases line up with TRBD1. The CDR3 has 8 residues. Germline assignment: CDR1 DFQATT and CDR2 SNEGSKA (reference sequence). The CDR3 DNA follows: TGCAGTGGGGGACAGCTACATTTT. It yields the protein CSGGQLHF.

This chain links TRBV6-1 with TRBJ1-2; D not resolved. The CDR3 has 13 residues. Trimming removed 3 bases at V and 2 bases at J, with 7 bases between. CDR1 and CDR2 (germline): MNHNS, SASEGT. The CDR3 DNA reads TGTGCCAGCAGTGAGGCCGGGAACTATGGCTACACCTTC. Amino acids: CASSEAGNYGYTF.

The V gene is TRBV19, the J gene TRBJ2-1; D is uncertain. With 5 bases removed from V and 0 bases from J, the gap between germline ends came to 11 bases. The CDR3 length is 15 residues. Germline V CDR1 and CDR2: LNHDA, SQIVND (reference sequence). The CDR3 is CASSRVSSSYNEQFF. The DNA for the CDR3 is TGTGCCAGTAGTCGGGTCAGCAGCTCCTACAATGAGCAGTTCTTC.

This clone showed up just once. V and J are TRBV29-1 and TRBJ2-3; D is ambiguous. CDR1 and CDR2 (germline): SQVTM, ANQGSEA. Trimming shortened V by 4 bases and J by 4 bases, and 9 bases separated the two germline ends. CDR3 size: 12 residues. The CDR3 DNA sequence: TGCAGCGTTGTTTATAGAGCAGATACGCAGTATTTT. It codes for CSVVYRADTQYF.

This sequence joins TRBV9 and TRBJ2-2; tentative D call: TRBD2 (5 bases). V lost 0 bases, J lost 6 bases, and 12 bases lay in between. In germline, CDR1 is SGDLS, CDR2 YYNGEE. CDR3 length equals 15 residues. CDR3 in DNA: TGTGCCAGCAGCGTAGAACTAGTTGGGGCCGGGGAGCTGTTTTTT. Its protein is CASSVELVGAGELFF.